This T cell receptor beta chain was identified during a study of T cell clones after liver transplantation. Study summary: HCV positivity affected three of eight recipients; the rest lacked autoimmune or viral indications. Samples came pre-transplant, pre-randomization before withdrawal, and post-randomization after withdrawal ended.

The CDR3 is made up of 11 amino acids. This clone was seen only a few times. Clones were read by immunoSEQ multiplex PCR, and TCRdb kept only the in-frame ones, dropping some. The repertoire holds about 75,000 clones, 80% to 85% seen once, with 2% to 2.5% in the top ten. The chain joins TRBV7-5 to TRBJ2-2; the table's D gene call, TRBD2, was not cross checked with the DNA. TRBV7-5 constitutes a pseudogene. The TCR comes from a human patient who received a liver transplant. Some T cells may be the graft donor's. The material sequenced was CD4+ T cells from blood, taken around 50 months after liver transplant. This chain's CDR3 is CVRLAAGELFF. CDR3 DNA sequence: TGTGTCAGGCTAGCGGCCGGGGAGCTGTTTTTT.